A single sample is the source of the 31 T cell receptor beta chains below, sequenced in a study of cytomegalovirus exposure and HLA in healthy donors (dated by TCRdb to about 2017). Library generation was performed with the immunoSEQ multiplex PCR assay. For the multiplex PCR, a mixture combining 60 forward primers for TCR Vbeta segments and 13 reverse primers for TCR Jbeta segments was used. The table comes from immuneACCESS by way of TCRdb, which keeps in-frame sequences with V and J called. Part of the clones is missing from these tables; in studies checked, under half for an unresolved V gene and the rest for unknown reasons. The sample's clone listing holds under 200,000 clones. Clones ranked in the top ten supply around 6% of the sample. The sequencing input was PBMCs. The receptors derive from a young man in good health and CMV-seronegative.

This sequence joins TRBV6-1 and TRBJ2-1; TRBD1 might be the D (5 bases). Trimming cost V 6 bases and J 3 bases, with 6 bases left between them. The CDR3 is 12 residues long. The V gene's germline CDR1 is MNHNS and CDR2 SASEGT. CDR3 loop: CASRGDYNEQFF. CDR3 nucleotides: TGTGCCAGCAGAGGGGACTACAATGAGCAGTTCTTC.

This rearrangement joins TRBV6-4 to TRBJ2-2, with unresolved D. The CDR3 length is 18 residues. Germline CDR1 is MRHNA and CDR2 is SNTAGT. The V end was cut by 6 bases, the J end by 3 bases, with 23 bases between. CDR3 nucleotide sequence: TGTGCCAGCAGCTCACTTCCTCTAGGCGCGGTAGACACCGGGGAGCTGTTTTTT. Translating it yields CASSSLPLGAVDTGELFF.

The gene calls are TRBV27 and TRBJ1-2; the D gene is possibly TRBD1 (6 bases). This CDR3 spans 16 amino acids. The germline CDR1 and CDR2 sequences are MNHEY and SMNVEV (reference sequence). V shed 0 bases and J shed 10 bases, with 21 bases lying between them. The CDR3 sequence: CASSLSAEVRGAFYTF. CDR3 coding DNA: TGTGCCAGCAGTTTATCGGCGGAGGTCAGGGGCGCGTTCTACACCTTC.

The gene calls are TRBV4-3 and TRBJ1-1; TRBD1 matches 11 bases. The CDR3 has 18 residues. The V gene's germline CDR1 is LGHNA and CDR2 YSLEER. Trimming took 0 bases from V and 1 from J; bases not matched to a gene: 7. This CDR3 is CASSQDRTGGAENTEAFF. In DNA, the CDR3 is TGCGCCAGCAGCCAAGATCGGACAGGGGGCGCGGAGAACACTGAAGCTTTCTTT.

J is TRBJ2-7 and V is TRBV5-1, with D perhaps matching TRBD2 (6 bases). This CDR3 has 13 amino acids. V lost 3 bases and J lost 6, with 13 bases in between. Germline V lookup: CDR1 SGHRS, CDR2 YFSETQ. The CDR3 region is CASSWGENREQYF. CDR3 DNA: TGCGCCAGCAGCTGGGGGGAGAATCGCGAGCAGTACTTC.

V and J are TRBV5-1 and TRBJ1-5; D gene uncertain. Germline CDR1 and CDR2: SGHRS and YFSETQ. Trimming took 2 bases from V and 4 from J, leaving 7 bases between them. This CDR3 region has 13 residues. CDR3 coding DNA: TGCGCCAGCAGCTTCTATATAAATCAGCCCCAGCATTTT. Translation gives CASSFYINQPQHF.

V usage is TRBV10-3 and J usage is TRBJ1-1; TRBD1 matches at 12 bases. CDR3 length: 15 residues. Trimming at V came to 8 bases and at J to 2 bases, leaving 6 bases not matched to a gene. Germline V lookup: CDR1 ENHRY, CDR2 SYGVKD. The CDR3, as DNA: TGTGCCATCGCTCTCGGGACAGGGGGCAACACTGAAGCTTTCTTT. This sequence encodes CAIALGTGGNTEAFF.

This sequence joins TRBV5-1 and TRBJ1-3, with D tentatively TRBD1 (6 bases). V was trimmed by 4 bases and J by 0 bases, leaving 14 bases between them. CDR3 length equals 16 residues. In germline, CDR1 is SGHRS, CDR2 YFSETQ. CDR3 bases: TGCGCCAGCAGCCTGGGACAAAGAAGCTCTGGAAACACCATATATTTT. Its protein is CASSLGQRSSGNTIYF. Complete variable domain (other parts from reference TRBV5-1 and TRBJ1-3): KAGVTQTPRYLIKTRGQQVTLSCSPISGHRSVSWYQQTPGQGLQFLFEYFSETQRNKGNFPGRFSGRQFSNSRSEMNVSTLELGDSALYLCASSLGQRSSGNTIYFGEGSWLTVV.

V usage is TRBV11-3 and J usage is TRBJ2-3; D may be TRBD1 (5 bases). Trimming shortened V by 5 bases and J by 0 bases, and 9 bases separated the two germline ends. CDR1 is SGHNT and CDR2 is YENEEA in the germline V gene. CDR3 length: 14 amino acids. CDR3: CASSAQGSTDTQYF. The DNA for the CDR3 is TGTGCCAGCAGCGCGCAGGGAAGCACAGATACGCAGTATTTT.

The chain combines TRBV5-6 with TRBJ1-6; D call uncertain. The V end lost 0 bases, the J end lost 11 bases, and 9 bases lay between the germline ends. The CDR3 sequence is 13 residues long. Germline lookup yields CDR1 SGHDT and CDR2 YYEEEE. CDR3: CASSLEFEAPLHF. CDR3 nucleotide sequence: TGTGCCAGCAGCTTGGAGTTTGAGGCACCCCTCCACTTT. Combining the CDR3 with reference TRBV5-6 and TRBJ1-6 gives the whole variable domain DAGVTQSPTHLIKTRGQQVTLRCSPKSGHDTVSWYQQALGQGPQFIFQYYEEEERQRGNFPDRFSGHQFPNYSSELNVNALLLGDSALYLCASSLEFEAPLHFGNGTRLTVT.

The J gene is TRBJ2-1, the V gene TRBV29-1, with no clear D. From germline, CDR1 is SQVTM and CDR2 ANQGSEA. The CDR3 runs to 12 residues. V shed 0 bases and J shed 9 bases, with 9 bases lying between them. As DNA, the CDR3 is TGCAGCGTTGAAGAACAAAGAAGTGAGCAGTTCTTC. Translated: CSVEEQRSEQFF.

The gene calls are TRBV5-1 and TRBJ2-7, with TRBD1 identical over 8 bases. Per the germline V gene, CDR1 is SGHRS and CDR2 is YFSETQ. The length of the CDR3 is 13 residues. Losses at the gene ends were 3 bases for V and 5 bases for J; bases not matched to a gene: 4. CDR3 DNA sequence: TGCGCCAGCAGCTCGGGACAGGCAAACGAGCAGTACTTC. It codes for CASSSGQANEQYF.

J is TRBJ2-7 and V is TRBV10-1; 7 bases fit TRBD1. This CDR3 contains 14 residues. Per germline, CDR1 WNHNN and CDR2 SYGVQD (reference sequence). The ends lost 6 bases at V and 2 bases at J; junction bases unmatched: 7. The CDR3 region has the DNA TGCGCCAGCAGCAGGGACAGCGCTACCTACGAGCAGTACTTC. The encoded protein is CASSRDSATYEQYF.

This rearrangement joins TRBV6-1 to TRBJ1-5; 9 nucleotides align to TRBD1. There are 15 residues in the CDR3. V dropped 8 bases and J dropped 3; count of bases not matched to a gene: 8. Germline CDR1 is MNHNS and CDR2 is SASEGT. The CDR3 spells CASSPGQGVNQPQHF. CDR3 in DNA: TGTGCCAGCTCGCCGGGACAGGGCGTCAATCAGCCCCAGCATTTT.

The chain couples TRBV20-1 to TRBJ2-5, with D hard to call. The V gene lost 3 bases and the J gene lost 5 bases, with 4 bases spanning the gap. Germline CDR1 DFQATT, CDR2 SNEGSKA (reference sequence). The CDR3 has 10 amino acids. The CDR3 sequence: CSASGETQYF. DNA of the CDR3: TGCAGTGCTAGCGGGGAGACCCAGTACTTC.

The genes are TRBV9 and TRBJ2-5, with D hard to call. The CDR3 consists of 16 residues. Germline-derived CDR1 and CDR2 are SGDLS and YYNGEE. V was pared by 1 base and J by 2 bases, with 15 bases between. CDR3 nucleotides: TGTGCCAGCAGCGTATCCCTAGAGACTTCGCAAGAGACCCAGTACTTC. This sequence encodes CASSVSLETSQETQYF.

The V and J genes are TRBV14 and TRBJ1-3; the match to TRBD1 covers 7 bases. The trim removed 1 base at V and 0 bases at J, leaving 6 bases unmatched. From germline, CDR1 is SGHDN and CDR2 FVKESK. The CDR3 runs 17 residues. This chain's CDR3 is CASSQGGDSLSGNTIYF. Here the CDR3 DNA reads TGTGCCAGCAGCCAAGGAGGGGACAGTCTCTCTGGAAACACCATATATTTT.

The V call is TRBV28, the J call TRBJ1-5; D is perhaps TRBD1 (5 bases). V lost 8 bases and J 1 base, leaving 15 bases between the germline ends. CDR3 length: 15 residues. Germline lookup yields CDR1 MDHEN and CDR2 SYDVKM. This chain's CDR3 is CASFTGWGSNQPQHF. CDR3 in DNA: TGTGCCAGCTTTACAGGATGGGGCAGCAATCAGCCCCAGCATTTT. Using reference TRBV28 and TRBJ1-5 for the parts outside the CDR3, the full variable domain is DVKVTQSSRYLVKRTGEKVFLECVQDMDHENMFWYRQDPGLGLRLIYFSYDVKMKEKGDIPEGYSVSREKKERFSLILESASTNQTSMYLCASFTGWGSNQPQHFGDGTRLSIL.

The chain couples TRBV9 to TRBJ2-1; TRBD2 is a possible D gene (6 bases). V shed 0 bases and J shed 7 bases, with 14 bases lying between them. The germline CDR1 and CDR2 sequences are SGDLS and YYNGEE. The CDR3 runs to 15 residues. Here the CDR3 DNA reads TGTGCCAGCAGCGTAGATGGGGGAGGAGGGAATGAGCAGTTCTTC. Protein: CASSVDGGGGNEQFF.

The V and J genes are TRBV5-1 and TRBJ2-1; TRBD2 matches at 12 bases. Germline V gene data show CDR1 as SGHRS and CDR2 as YFSETQ. V lost 9 bases to trimming and J lost 8 bases; unmatched junction nucleotides: 15. The CDR3 is made up of 16 amino acids. The CDR3 protein is CATKEGLAGSGDEQFF. The CDR3 DNA reads TGCGCCACCAAGGAAGGACTAGCGGGGTCGGGCGATGAGCAGTTCTTC. The entire variable domain, with the rest obtained from reference TRBV5-1 and TRBJ2-1, is as follows: KAGVTQTPRYLIKTRGQQVTLSCSPISGHRSVSWYQQTPGQGLQFLFEYFSETQRNKGNFPGRFSGRQFSNSRSEMNVSTLELGDSALYLCATKEGLAGSGDEQFFGPGTRLTVL.

The V call is TRBV6-1, the J call TRBJ2-5, with 8 bases that match TRBD2. This CDR3 is built from 16 residues. From germline, CDR1 is MNHNS and CDR2 SASEGT. V shed 2 bases, J shed 3 bases, and the junction held 8 bases outside the gene matches. The CDR3: CASSELRTSWEETQYF. The CDR3 nucleotides are TGTGCCAGCAGTGAACTTAGGACTAGCTGGGAAGAGACCCAGTACTTC.

The genes are TRBV6-6 and TRBJ1-1; weak D call: TRBD1 (5 bases). Germline loops: CDR1 MNHNY, CDR2 SVGAGI (reference sequence). This CDR3 contains 14 residues. The V end was cut by 10 bases, the J end by 1 base, with 16 bases between. The CDR3 nucleotides read TGTGCCACCAGCCGTCGGGGGTCGAACACTGAAGCTTTCTTT. This gives the protein CATSRRGSNTEAFF.

V usage is TRBV5-3 and J usage is TRBJ2-7; D might be TRBD1 (5 bases). TRBV5-3 is labeled an ORF, and its function is uncertain. V was trimmed by 4 bases and J by 1 base, leaving 15 bases between them. CDR3 length: 15 residues. The CDR3 spells CARSLRGAVSYEQYF. CDR3 nucleotides: TGTGCCAGAAGCCTACGTGGGGCTGTGTCCTACGAGCAGTACTTC.

The CDR3 reads CASSEAGHGNEKLFF. In DNA form, the CDR3 reads TGTGCCAGCAGTGAAGCGGGACACGGTAATGAAAAACTGTTTTTT. The chain has TRBV2 and TRBJ1-4, with D possibly being TRBD1 (6 bases). CDR3 length equals 15 residues. Germline values: CDR1 SNHLY, CDR2 FYNNEI. V was trimmed by 0 bases and J by 4 bases, leaving 9 bases between them.

The rearrangement joins TRBV6-5 to TRBJ1-5; D is uncertain. Per the germline V gene, CDR1 is MNHEY and CDR2 is SVGAGI. CDR3 size: 14 residues. V gave up 0 bases and J gave up 7 bases, with 10 bases separating them. Here the CDR3 DNA reads TGTGCCAGCAGTTACTCGGCGGGTTTCCAGCCCCAGCATTTT. The encoded protein is CASSYSAGFQPQHF.

The V gene is TRBV2, the J gene TRBJ1-1; D is possibly TRBD1 (6 bases). The germline CDR1 and CDR2 sequences are SNHLY and FYNNEI. This CDR3 has 15 amino acids. Deletions cut 6 bases from V and 6 bases from J, with 20 bases between. The CDR3 spells CASSPGPGAVSEAFF. The DNA for the CDR3 is TGTGCCAGCAGCCCCGGGCCAGGGGCAGTATCTGAAGCTTTCTTT.

The chain has TRBV10-3 and TRBJ1-1; D possibly corresponds to TRBD1 (5 bases). The V and J ends lost 2 bases and 11 bases respectively, with 18 bases between them. CDR1 and CDR2 (germline): ENHRY, SYGVKD. The CDR3 spans 14 residues. The CDR3 loop reads CAISETQGPFEAFF. The CDR3 DNA sequence: TGTGCCATCAGTGAGACCCAGGGTCCTTTCGAGGCTTTCTTT.

In DNA, the CDR3 is TGTGCCAGCAGCCAGGGATTAGCGGGGCGAAACACCGGGGAGCTGTTTTTT. Protein sequence: CASSQGLAGRNTGELFF. The rearrangement joins TRBV11-2 to TRBJ2-2; the match to TRBD2 covers 8 bases. CDR3 length: 17 residues. The J segment lost 2 bases and the V segment lost 5 bases, leaving 10 bases of the junction unmatched. Germline V lookup: CDR1 SGHAT, CDR2 FQNNGV.

The V call is TRBV5-4, the J call TRBJ1-2; TRBD1 aligns across 10 bases. The germline gives CDR1 SGHNT, CDR2 YYREEE (reference sequence). CDR3 size: 14 residues. V gave up 2 bases and J gave up 3 bases; unmatched junction bases: 1. The CDR3 loop is CASSFGTGDYGYTF. CDR3 nucleotides: TGTGCCAGCAGCTTTGGGACAGGGGACTATGGCTACACCTTC.

The chain joins TRBV4-3 to TRBJ1-1, with D possibly being TRBD1 (6 bases). Trimming pared 5 bases from V and 1 base from J, leaving 11 bases between. This CDR3 comprises 14 residues. Germline CDR1 and CDR2: LGHNA and YSLEER. The CDR3 DNA reads TGCGCCAGCAGCTACGGACAGAAGAACACTGAAGCTTTCTTT. This codes for CASSYGQKNTEAFF.

The rearrangement joins TRBV7-9 to TRBJ1-2, with unresolved D. There are 10 residues in the CDR3. The germline CDR1 and CDR2 sequences are SEHNR and FQNEAQ (reference sequence). The V gene lost 4 bases and the J gene lost 7 bases, with 4 bases spanning the gap. The chain's CDR3 is CASSSFGYTF. CDR3 nucleotide sequence: TGTGCCAGCAGCTCCTTTGGCTACACCTTC.